Listed below are T cell receptor beta chains from one sample, sequenced in a study of cytomegalovirus exposure and HLA in healthy donors. Only in-frame clones appear in the TCRdb table, and some are missing; sequencing was by immunoSEQ multiplex PCR. The data contain 130,000 or so clones, 77% of them seen just once; the ten biggest clones take up around 1.5%. What was sequenced was PBMCs. These receptor sequences come from a female donor in good health and CMV-seronegative. The CDR3 runs from the conserved cysteine through the conserved F or W. The D gene is left open where the match is weak.

CDR3,length,V,D
CASSSPPRSGRWDEQFF,17,TRBV7-9,TRBD2
CASSLALNTEAFF,13,TRBV5-1,.
CASSQGRGTEAFF,13,TRBV6-5,.
CASSRGQSGYTF,12,TRBV28,.
CASSLGTGGEQYF,13,TRBV5-6,TRBD1
CATSRDLGGSSSYEQYF,17,TRBV15,TRBD2
CASRVGQGIHEQYF,14,TRBV27,TRBD1
CASRIDGTEAFF,12,TRBV2,TRBD1
CASSWDRPLDGNTIYF,16,TRBV6-5,TRBD1
CASILGQGAEETQYF,15,TRBV2,TRBD1
CASSGAIVDTQYF,13,TRBV5-1,.
CASRPGQENTEAFF,14,TRBV6-6,TRBD1
CSDTGRGTDTQYF,13,TRBV29-1,TRBD1
CASSLTGTGVRGTDTQYF,18,TRBV5-4,TRBD1
CASSWDKGTEAFF,13,TRBV27,.
CASSQDPGSDEQFF,14,TRBV4-1,.
CASSLGDRAASPLHF,15,TRBV7-9,TRBD1
CASSYSGGTNQPQHF,15,TRBV6-5,.
CASSLDGLEAFF,12,TRBV5-4,.
CASSTREDNTEAFF,14,TRBV9,.
CASSLRGPRGYTF,13,TRBV7-9,.
CASSGSGTSGPNRSEQYF,18,TRBV2,TRBD2
CASSVYGEGTDTQYF,15,TRBV9,.
CASSVVLAPTDTQYF,15,TRBV9,.
CASSVAGQGSDPGYTF,16,TRBV9,TRBD1
CASSTWTNRNTGELFF,16,TRBV9,.
CASILKNRQILYEQYF,16,TRBV9,.
CASRDREGDTEAFF,14,TRBV5-1,TRBD1
CASSSNLRADTQYF,14,TRBV7-6,.
CASSMRAGGYTDTQYF,16,TRBV27,TRBD2
CASSLDQPGYGEQFF,15,TRBV5-4,.
CASSPGTGSDTEAFF,15,TRBV18,TRBD1
CATSRAGTGTRQSSPNEKLFF,21,TRBV15,TRBD1
CATSRDRWDRELITGELFF,19,TRBV15,TRBD1
CASSPDPAPGVSPLHF,16,TRBV18,.
CASRADTLSYEQYF,14,TRBV27,.
CASSQVEGGTEAFF,14,TRBV4-1,.
CASSSEASAYYEQYF,15,TRBV9,.
CASSVDQSISGNTIYF,16,TRBV9,.
CASSLSRDLRGYTF,14,TRBV27,.
CASSPPDSYNEQFF,14,TRBV9,.
CAWSSSYEQYF,11,TRBV30,.
CASSLHPQGAGELFF,15,TRBV28,TRBD1